These T cell receptor beta chains were read from a single sample in a study of T cell responses to AZD1222 COVID-19 vaccine. Profiled with immunoSEQ multiplex PCR; TCRdb holds only in-frame clones, not every one. This table holds some 180,000 clones, about nine tenths found once. The source was peripheral blood, collected 28 days after the second AZD1222 dose. These receptors were taken from an adult who received the AZD1222 COVID-19 vaccine. The CDR3 runs from the conserved cysteine through the conserved F or W. Fields, in order: V gene, D gene, J gene, clone size, CDR3 protein, CDR3 DNA. D genes are given only for firm matches. Not all rows give a size; the values are once, few, many and, for expanded clones, a class.

V gene: TRBV30
D gene: -
J gene: TRBJ2-1
clone size: -
CDR3 protein: CAWSVGEQFF
CDR3 DNA: TGTGCCTGGAGTGTGGGTGAGCAGTTCTTC

V gene: TRBV19
D gene: -
J gene: TRBJ1-1
clone size: -
CDR3 protein: CASSIRGLTEAFF
CDR3 DNA: TGTGCCAGTAGTATCCGGGGGCTCACTGAAGCTTTCTTT

V gene: TRBV10-3
D gene: -
J gene: TRBJ2-3
clone size: -
CDR3 protein: CAIRSGVGGTDTQYF
CDR3 DNA: TGTGCCATCAGATCAGGGGTAGGGGGCACAGATACGCAGTATTTT

V gene: TRBV9
D gene: -
J gene: TRBJ1-1
clone size: -
CDR3 protein: CASSVVMSGGTEAFF
CDR3 DNA: TGTGCCAGCAGCGTAGTAATGTCAGGCGGCACTGAAGCTTTCTTT

V gene: TRBV5-1
D gene: TRBD1
J gene: TRBJ1-1
clone size: few
CDR3 protein: CASSWTGLGTEAFF
CDR3 DNA: TGCGCCAGCAGCTGGACAGGGCTTGGCACTGAAGCTTTCTTT

V gene: TRBV27
D gene: -
J gene: TRBJ1-6
clone size: -
CDR3 protein: CASSFPTHNSPLHF
CDR3 DNA: TGTGCCAGCAGTTTTCCCACCCATAATTCACCCCTCCACTTT

V gene: TRBV4-1
D gene: -
J gene: TRBJ2-7
clone size: -
CDR3 protein: CASSQGPFYEQYF
CDR3 DNA: TGCGCCAGCAGCCAAGGTCCCTTCTACGAGCAGTACTTC

V gene: TRBV7-2
D gene: TRBD1
J gene: TRBJ1-3
clone size: -
CDR3 protein: CASSLGGTGTSYGNTIYF
CDR3 DNA: TGTGCCAGCAGCTTAGGTGGGACAGGGACCTCTTATGGAAACACCATATATTTT

V gene: TRBV7-9
D gene: -
J gene: TRBJ1-4
clone size: -
CDR3 protein: CASSLLPRHGKDEKLFF
CDR3 DNA: TGTGCCAGCAGCTTACTGCCTCGACACGGGAAAGACGAAAAACTGTTTTTT

V gene: TRBV7-9
D gene: -
J gene: TRBJ2-2
clone size: -
CDR3 protein: CASSSDRRNTGELFF
CDR3 DNA: TGTGCCAGCAGCTCCGACAGGAGAAACACCGGGGAGCTGTTTTTT

V gene: TRBV20-1
D gene: -
J gene: TRBJ1-6
clone size: once
CDR3 protein: CSASNPGTYGTLHF
CDR3 DNA: TGCAGTGCTAGTAATCCGGGGACCTACGGGACCCTCCACTTT

V gene: TRBV10-3
D gene: -
J gene: TRBJ1-1
clone size: once
CDR3 protein: CAISERGANTEAFF
CDR3 DNA: TGTGCCATCAGTGAAAGGGGAGCGAACACTGAAGCTTTCTTT

V gene: TRBV2
D gene: -
J gene: TRBJ1-2
clone size: -
CDR3 protein: CASSANEGSYTF
CDR3 DNA: TGTGCCAGCAGCGCTAACGAGGGTAGCTACACCTTC

V gene: TRBV28
D gene: TRBD2
J gene: TRBJ2-2
clone size: -
CDR3 protein: CASSRTSGTPGTGELFF
CDR3 DNA: TGTGCCAGCAGTAGGACTAGCGGAACCCCGGGCACCGGGGAGCTGTTTTTT

V gene: TRBV19
D gene: TRBD1
J gene: TRBJ1-1
clone size: -
CDR3 protein: CASIHTHRGRTTEAFF
CDR3 DNA: TGTGCCAGTATCCATACGCACAGGGGGCGGACCACTGAAGCTTTCTTT

V gene: TRBV5-4
D gene: -
J gene: TRBJ1-6
clone size: -
CDR3 protein: CASSPGGGTYNSPLHF
CDR3 DNA: TGTGCCAGCAGCCCGGGTGGGGGCACCTATAATTCACCCCTCCACTTT

V gene: TRBV7-2
D gene: -
J gene: TRBJ2-7
clone size: -
CDR3 protein: CASSLAITYEQYF
CDR3 DNA: TGTGCCAGCAGCTTAGCGATAACCTACGAGCAGTACTTC

V gene: TRBV19
D gene: -
J gene: TRBJ2-2
clone size: -
CDR3 protein: CATRGGGLSTGELFF
CDR3 DNA: TGTGCCACCCGAGGAGGAGGGTTGAGCACCGGGGAGCTGTTTTTT

V gene: TRBV7-5
D gene: -
J gene: TRBJ1-2
clone size: -
CDR3 protein: CARSFSPTNMCYGYTF
CDR3 DNA: TGTGCCAGAAGCTTTAGCCCAACTAACATGTGCTATGGCTACACCTTC

V gene: TRBV2
D gene: TRBD1
J gene: TRBJ2-2
clone size: -
CDR3 protein: CASIRDRGSVAGELFF
CDR3 DNA: TGTGCCAGCATCCGGGACAGGGGGTCAGTTGCCGGGGAGCTGTTTTTT

V gene: TRBV29-1
D gene: -
J gene: TRBJ1-2
clone size: -
CDR3 protein: CSVGGGVGYTF
CDR3 DNA: TGCAGCGTTGGTGGGGGGGTCGGCTACACCTTC

V gene: TRBV11-2
D gene: TRBD1
J gene: TRBJ2-7
clone size: -
CDR3 protein: CASSPFRQGPYEQYF
CDR3 DNA: TGTGCCAGCAGCCCGTTTCGACAGGGCCCCTACGAGCAGTACTTC

V gene: TRBV27
D gene: -
J gene: TRBJ1-3
clone size: -
CDR3 protein: CASSQVGGAGNTIYF
CDR3 DNA: TGTGCCAGCAGTCAGGTGGGGGGCGCAGGAAACACCATATATTTT

V gene: TRBV14
D gene: -
J gene: TRBJ2-1
clone size: -
CDR3 protein: CASSQGVGSYNEQFF
CDR3 DNA: TGTGCCAGCAGCCAAGGAGTGGGCTCCTACAATGAGCAGTTCTTC

V gene: TRBV6-5
D gene: -
J gene: TRBJ1-1
clone size: medium-sized
CDR3 protein: CASSYHKMNTEAFF
CDR3 DNA: TGTGCCAGCAGTTACCACAAGATGAACACTGAAGCTTTCTTT

V gene: TRBV6-5
D gene: -
J gene: TRBJ2-1
clone size: -
CDR3 protein: CASMARSYNEQFF
CDR3 DNA: TGTGCCAGCATGGCACGCTCCTACAATGAGCAGTTCTTC

V gene: TRBV7-2
D gene: -
J gene: TRBJ2-5
clone size: -
CDR3 protein: CASRPTGTSQETQYF
CDR3 DNA: TGTGCCAGCAGGCCCACCGGGACATCCCAAGAGACCCAGTACTTC

V gene: TRBV4-2
D gene: -
J gene: TRBJ2-6
clone size: -
CDR3 protein: CASSLGQSRAGANVLTF
CDR3 DNA: TGTGCCAGCAGCCTTGGACAGTCGAGGGCTGGGGCCAACGTCCTGACTTTC

V gene: TRBV30
D gene: -
J gene: TRBJ2-3
clone size: -
CDR3 protein: CAWSGLAITQYF
CDR3 DNA: TGTGCCTGGAGTGGGCTAGCGATTACGCAGTATTTT

V gene: TRBV7-9
D gene: -
J gene: TRBJ1-1
clone size: -
CDR3 protein: CASNPQGLGTEAFF
CDR3 DNA: TGTGCCAGCAACCCCCAGGGGTTGGGGACTGAAGCTTTCTTT

V gene: TRBV18
D gene: -
J gene: TRBJ2-1
clone size: -
CDR3 protein: CASSPPGPYNEQFF
CDR3 DNA: TGTGCCAGCTCACCACCGGGTCCCTACAATGAGCAGTTCTTC

V gene: TRBV7-6
D gene: TRBD1
J gene: TRBJ1-6
clone size: -
CDR3 protein: CASSLAQGVNSPLHF
CDR3 DNA: TGTGCCAGCAGCTTAGCGCAGGGGGTGAATTCACCCCTCCACTTT

V gene: TRBV19
D gene: TRBD2
J gene: TRBJ2-1
clone size: -
CDR3 protein: CASSYRVAGGYNEQFF
CDR3 DNA: TGTGCCAGTAGTTATCGAGTAGCGGGAGGATACAATGAGCAGTTCTTC

V gene: TRBV19
D gene: TRBD2
J gene: TRBJ2-5
clone size: -
CDR3 protein: CASSRLAGGPETQYF
CDR3 DNA: TGTGCCAGTAGTAGACTAGCGGGAGGGCCAGAGACCCAGTACTTC

V gene: TRBV6-5
D gene: -
J gene: TRBJ1-1
clone size: -
CDR3 protein: CASSYSEIRNTEAFF
CDR3 DNA: TGTGCCAGCAGTTACTCCGAGATAAGGAACACTGAAGCTTTCTTT

V gene: TRBV27
D gene: -
J gene: TRBJ1-1
clone size: -
CDR3 protein: CASSFRPGQLNTEAFF
CDR3 DNA: TGTGCCAGCAGTTTTCGGCCGGGACAATTGAACACTGAAGCTTTCTTT

V gene: TRBV5-4
D gene: -
J gene: TRBJ2-1
clone size: -
CDR3 protein: CASSLVGIRVDEQFF
CDR3 DNA: TGTGCCAGCAGCTTAGTAGGGATCCGAGTGGATGAGCAGTTCTTC

V gene: TRBV21-1
D gene: -
J gene: TRBJ1-5
clone size: few
CDR3 protein: CASSKEPDRLNQPQHF
CDR3 DNA: TGTGCCAGCAGCAAAGAGCCGGACCGCCTCAATCAGCCCCAGCATTTT

V gene: TRBV24-1
D gene: TRBD1
J gene: TRBJ1-2
clone size: -
CDR3 protein: CATSDGTVGGYTF
CDR3 DNA: TGTGCCACCAGTGATGGGACAGTAGGAGGCTACACCTTC

V gene: TRBV13
D gene: TRBD1
J gene: TRBJ2-5
clone size: few
CDR3 protein: CASSLGRGIETQYF
CDR3 DNA: TGTGCCAGCAGCTTAGGCAGGGGGATAGAGACCCAGTACTTC

V gene: TRBV6-5
D gene: -
J gene: TRBJ1-6
clone size: once
CDR3 protein: CASSSGNYNSPLHF
CDR3 DNA: TGTGCCAGCAGTTCCGGAAATTATAATTCACCCCTCCACTTT

V gene: TRBV25-1
D gene: -
J gene: TRBJ1-3
clone size: -
CDR3 protein: CASSVTDVGNTIYF
CDR3 DNA: TGTGCCAGCAGTGTAACGGACGTAGGAAACACCATATATTTT

V gene: TRBV6-5
D gene: -
J gene: TRBJ1-5
clone size: once
CDR3 protein: CASRAAGGLNQPQHF
CDR3 DNA: TGTGCCAGCAGAGCGGCCGGGGGGCTAAATCAGCCCCAGCATTTT

V gene: TRBV27
D gene: TRBD1
J gene: TRBJ2-7
clone size: -
CDR3 protein: CASSSQGDPYEQYF
CDR3 DNA: TGTGCCAGCAGTTCGCAGGGGGACCCCTACGAGCAGTACTTC

V gene: TRBV27
D gene: -
J gene: TRBJ1-6
clone size: -
CDR3 protein: CASSPGPSSYNSPLHF
CDR3 DNA: TGTGCCAGCAGTCCGGGTCCGAGCTCCTATAATTCACCCCTCCACTTT

V gene: TRBV18
D gene: TRBD1
J gene: TRBJ1-5
clone size: once
CDR3 protein: CASSPGGSGNQPQHF
CDR3 DNA: TGTGCCAGCTCCCCAGGGGGTAGTGGCAATCAGCCCCAGCATTTT

V gene: TRBV30
D gene: TRBD1
J gene: TRBJ2-7
clone size: -
CDR3 protein: CAWAPGQTYEQYF
CDR3 DNA: TGTGCCTGGGCACCGGGACAGACCTACGAGCAGTACTTC

V gene: TRBV7-2
D gene: TRBD1
J gene: TRBJ1-1
clone size: -
CDR3 protein: CASRRDRGAEAFF
CDR3 DNA: TGTGCCAGCAGACGTGACAGGGGCGCTGAAGCTTTCTTT

V gene: TRBV7-9
D gene: TRBD1
J gene: TRBJ2-7
clone size: few
CDR3 protein: CASSAGTVYEQYF
CDR3 DNA: TGTGCCAGCAGCGCCGGGACAGTCTACGAGCAGTACTTC

V gene: TRBV19
D gene: -
J gene: TRBJ2-4
clone size: -
CDR3 protein: CASSIRTTGDIQYF
CDR3 DNA: TGTGCCAGTAGTATCCGGACCACGGGGGACATTCAGTACTTC

V gene: TRBV11-2
D gene: -
J gene: TRBJ2-7
clone size: -
CDR3 protein: CASSLEASPYYEQYF
CDR3 DNA: TGTGCCAGCAGCTTAGAGGCCAGCCCATACTACGAGCAGTACTTC

V gene: TRBV30
D gene: -
J gene: TRBJ1-1
clone size: -
CDR3 protein: CAWSGQNPEAFF
CDR3 DNA: TGTGCCTGGAGTGGTCAAAACCCTGAAGCTTTCTTT

V gene: TRBV6-5
D gene: -
J gene: TRBJ1-3
clone size: -
CDR3 protein: CASSFRRSSGNTIYF
CDR3 DNA: TGTGCCAGCAGTTTCCGACGGAGCTCTGGAAACACCATATATTTT

V gene: TRBV4-1
D gene: -
J gene: TRBJ1-1
clone size: -
CDR3 protein: CASSPFGRLETEAFF
CDR3 DNA: TGCGCCAGCAGCCCGTTCGGTCGTCTGGAAACTGAAGCTTTCTTT

V gene: TRBV18
D gene: TRBD2
J gene: TRBJ2-1
clone size: -
CDR3 protein: CASSPRTSGYNEQFF
CDR3 DNA: TGTGCCAGCTCACCAAGGACTAGCGGTTACAATGAGCAGTTCTTC